This T cell receptor (beta chain) came from a study of blood T cells in healthy people across ages. This clonotype was detected many times. Its specificity is not known. Using a J-beta primer mix together with a sample-barcoded 5' primer, a second PCR was run for roughly 7 to 11 cycles. MiXCR, applied by TCRdb to the 5' RACE reads, yields one record per CDR3 protein. The repertoire consists of some 930,000 distinct CDR3 sequences, with approximately 32% occurring once and the leading ten covering 10%. The CDR3 totals 17 residues. V was pared by 0 bases and J by 2 bases, with 17 bases between. Germline V gene sequence: CDR1 SQVTM, CDR2 ANQGSEA. Points from the study as a whole: The percentage of naive T cells correlated strongly with TCR beta diversity. The long-lived group displayed more naive CD4+ cells, plus higher diversity, than the aged donors did.

This same sample was also taken into another study, of T cells of mothers and their children. That study adds: Sample barcodes and 2-4 random nucleotides were added by the M1S primer of the second PCR. Similar thymic selection effects on TCR recombination output appear in pairs, both related and unrelated.

Specimen: blood. The V call is TRBV29-1, the J call TRBJ1-5, with a weak D call TRBD1 (5 bases). The sequence was collected from a woman aged 40 to 55 in good health. The CDR3 is CSVEEAPGNTRNQPQHF. DNA for the CDR3: TGCAGCGTTGAAGAGGCGCCAGGGAACACCCGCAATCAGCCCCAGCATTTT.